The 23 T cell receptor beta chains listed next were all sequenced from one sample in a study of blood T cell repertoires in COVID-19. Only in-frame clones appear in the TCRdb table, and some are missing; sequencing was by immunoSEQ multiplex PCR. The sample lists about 70,000 clones, about 80% seen once, with over 15% in the top ten. Input material: peripheral blood. These receptors came from a man between 65 and 85 years old who had recovered from COVID-19.

The chain combines TRBV7-2 with TRBJ1-2; D unclear. The CDR3 length is 19 residues. Trimming left V 1 base short and J 8 bases short, with 29 bases between. Per the germline V gene, CDR1 is SGHTA and CDR2 is FQGNSA. CDR3 amino acids: CASSLVWTQHGSRGEGYTF. The CDR3 bases are TGTGCCAGCAGCTTAGTATGGACCCAACATGGCTCACGGGGAGAGGGCTACACCTTC. Together with reference TRBV7-2 and TRBJ1-2, the CDR3 gives the full variable domain: GAGVSQSPSNKVTEKGKDVELRCDPISGHTALYWYRQSLGQGLEFLIYFQGNSAPDKSGLPSDRFSAERTGGSVSTLTIQRTQQEDSAVYLCASSLVWTQHGSRGEGYTFGSGTRLTVV.

This clone was observed at least ten times. The chain employs TRBV30 and TRBJ2-7, with 7 bases fitting TRBD2. Germline loops: CDR1 GTSNPN, CDR2 SVGIG (reference sequence). With 0 bases clipped from V and 9 bases from J, the junction kept 8 bases outside the gene matches. CDR3 length: 13 amino acids. This chain's CDR3 is CAWSVLAEEGQYF. Here the CDR3 DNA reads TGTGCCTGGAGTGTGCTAGCGGAGGAGGGGCAGTACTTC.

The chain carries TRBV6-2 or TRBV6-3 and TRBJ2-3; D might be TRBD2 (7 bases). The CDR3 consists of 16 residues. Looked up from germline, CDR1 is MNHEY and CDR2 is SVGEGT. Trimming shortened V by 3 bases and J by 2 bases, and 15 bases separated the two germline ends. CDR3 nucleotide sequence: TGTGCCAGCAGTTATTCCGCGGGGGCCCCCACAGATACGCAGTATTTT. Translated, it gives CASSYSAGAPTDTQYF.

This clone was seen only a few times. This chain uses TRBV9 with TRBJ2-3, with 8 bases fitting TRBD1. Germline V lookup: CDR1 SGDLS, CDR2 YYNGEE. V was clipped by 3 bases and J by 8 bases; unmatched bases: 14. The CDR3 loop spans 16 amino acids. DNA of the CDR3: TGTGCCAGCAGCGCCGGGGAGGCAGGGGGCGCCACTACGCAGTATTTT. Translating gives CASSAGEAGGATTQYF.

This chain connects TRBV6-2 or TRBV6-3 to TRBJ2-7; 7 nucleotides line up with TRBD1. Germline V gives CDR1 MNHEY, CDR2 SVGEGT. Germline trimming cut 0 bases from V and 0 bases from J; bases unmatched to any gene: 8. The CDR3 is 17 amino acids. The CDR3 sequence: CASSYSIQGLPSYEQYF. CDR3 nucleotide sequence: TGTGCCAGCAGTTACTCGATACAGGGGCTACCCTCCTACGAGCAGTACTTC.

The chain employs TRBV28 and TRBJ2-1; 9 positions match TRBD2. The CDR3 is 15 residues long. The V gene end was trimmed by 3 bases and the J gene end by 15 bases; junction bases not matched to a gene: 15. Germline V gene sequence: CDR1 MDHEN, CDR2 SYDVKM. This CDR3 is CASSLGRTSAKWRFF. The CDR3 region has the DNA TGTGCCAGCAGTTTGGGAAGGACTAGCGCGAAATGGAGGTTCTTC.

The chain employs TRBV10-3 and TRBJ1-5, with D unresolved. Per germline, CDR1 ENHRY and CDR2 SYGVKD. This CDR3 spans 14 amino acids. Trimming shortened V by 3 bases and J by 4 bases, and 10 bases separated the two germline ends. The chain's CDR3 is CAISDSTDNQPQHF. The CDR3 DNA follows: TGTGCCATCAGTGACAGTACCGATAATCAGCCCCAGCATTTT.

CDR3 nucleotides: TGTGCCAGCAGCCTGGTCGGGACAGCCCTTCCCCCGACAACCTACGAGCAGTACTTC. It codes for CASSLVGTALPPTTYEQYF. The gene calls are TRBV7-8 and TRBJ2-7; the match to TRBD1 covers 7 bases. V shed 5 bases and J 2 bases; nucleotides not matched to a gene: 21. CDR3 size: 19 residues. Germline V gene data show CDR1 as SGHVS and CDR2 as FQNEAQ.

The chain has TRBV4-2 and TRBJ1-2, with D possibly matching TRBD1 (5 bases). The CDR3 spans 16 residues. Germline loops: CDR1 LGHNA, CDR2 YNFKEQ. V was shortened by 1 base and J by 10 bases, with 22 bases between the two germline ends. The CDR3 reads CASSQVSREEGQDYTF. The CDR3 DNA follows: TGTGCCAGCAGCCAAGTGTCTAGGGAGGAAGGACAAGACTACACCTTC.

The chain links TRBV3-1 (or the pseudogene TRBV3-2) to TRBJ2-1, with 8 positions matching TRBD1. Germline assignment: CDR1 LGHDT and CDR2 YNNKEL (reference sequence). The ends lost 4 bases at V and 3 bases at J; junction bases unmatched: 5. The CDR3 is 15 amino acids. CDR3 DNA: TGTGCCAGCAGCCTGACAGGGGTGAACTACAATGAGCAGTTCTTC. It yields the protein CASSLTGVNYNEQFF.

The table lists this clone with a few counts. The J gene is TRBJ2-3, the V gene TRBV30; 13 bases are a match to TRBD2. CDR3 size: 16 residues. With V trimmed by 2 bases and J by 6 bases, 8 bases remained unmatched. CDR1 is GTSNPN and CDR2 is SVGIG in the germline V gene (reference sequence). CDR3 sequence: CAWSTGLAGVRDTQYF. For the CDR3, the DNA is TGTGCCTGGAGTACAGGACTAGCGGGAGTTCGGGATACGCAGTATTTT. The full variable domain, its missing parts supplied by reference TRBV30 and TRBJ2-3, is SQTIHQWPATLVQPVGSPLSLECTVEGTSNPNLYWYRQAAGRGLQLLFYSVGIGQISSEVPQNLSASRPQDRQFILSSKKLLLSDSGFYLCAWSTGLAGVRDTQYFGPGTRLTVL.

The rearrangement links TRBV5-8 to TRBJ2-3; TRBD2 is a possible D gene (6 bases). Germline V gene data show CDR1 as SGHTS and CDR2 as YDEGEE. The CDR3 sequence is 14 residues long. Between the trimmed V and J ends, which lost 2 bases and 2 bases, there was a span of 9 bases. The CDR3 DNA reads TGTGCCAGCAGCTTTTCGGGGGTCACAGATACGCAGTATTTT. Translated, it gives CASSFSGVTDTQYF.

The chain uses TRBV3-1 (or the pseudogene TRBV3-2) and TRBJ2-7; 7 bases match TRBD2. V trimming: 7 bases; J trimming: 5 bases; junction bases outside the gene matches: 14. In germline, CDR1 is LGHDT, CDR2 YNNKEL (reference sequence). The CDR3 is 15 residues long. CDR3 bases: TGTGCCAGCACCCGTGGTGTGGGGGGGTCCGACGAGCAGTACTTC. Translated, it gives CASTRGVGGSDEQYF.

The gene calls are TRBV6-2 or TRBV6-3 and TRBJ2-7; TRBD1 might be the D (5 bases). Trimming cost V 2 bases and J 5 bases, with 13 bases left between them. The germline V gene encodes CDR1 MNHEY and CDR2 SVGEGT. CDR3 length: 14 amino acids. Here the CDR3 reads CASSYHQGFDEQYF. The CDR3 DNA is TGTGCCAGCAGTTACCATCAGGGTTTCGACGAGCAGTACTTC.

The chain couples TRBV4-2 to TRBJ2-5; D is possibly TRBD2 (5 bases). V lost 4 bases and J 5 bases, leaving 17 bases between the germline ends. The V gene's germline CDR1 is LGHNA and CDR2 YNFKEQ. This CDR3 is built from 15 residues. CDR3 region: CASSPTFGQRETQYF. CDR3 DNA sequence: TGTGCCAGCAGCCCCACTTTCGGGCAGCGGGAGACCCAGTACTTC.

The V gene is TRBV28, the J gene TRBJ2-1, with TRBD2 as a possible D gene (5 bases). The CDR3 is 16 amino acids. CDR1 is MDHEN and CDR2 is SYDVKM in the germline V gene. Trimming shortened V by 6 bases and J by 2 bases, and 17 bases separated the two germline ends. The chain's CDR3 is CASSTRAESAYNEQFF. The CDR3, as DNA: TGTGCCAGCAGCACTAGAGCGGAATCGGCCTACAATGAGCAGTTCTTC.

The chain employs TRBV6-5 and TRBJ2-7; D gene ambiguous. The V end was cut by 6 bases, the J end by 0 bases, with 12 bases between. The germline V gene has CDR1 MNHEY and CDR2 SVGAGI. This CDR3 has 14 residues. DNA of the CDR3: TGTGCCAGCAGCGATACACGAACCTCCTACGAGCAGTACTTC. As protein: CASSDTRTSYEQYF.

The chain couples TRBV5-1 to TRBJ2-1; 10 bases line up with TRBD2. Trimming removed 4 bases from V and 4 bases from J; junction bases left unmatched: 11. Germline-derived CDR1 and CDR2 are SGHRS and YFSETQ. The CDR3 length is 17 residues. CDR3 DNA sequence: TGCGCCAGCAGCCGACGGGTAGCGGGGGGCTATTACAATGAGCAGTTCTTC. It encodes CASSRRVAGGYYNEQFF.

V usage is TRBV5-4 and J usage is TRBJ2-3, with 8 bases matching TRBD2. Germline lookup yields CDR1 SGHNT and CDR2 YYREEE (reference sequence). The CDR3 consists of 15 residues. With 2 bases clipped from V and 4 bases from J, the junction kept 6 bases outside the gene matches. The CDR3 is CASSFDGLAADTQYF. CDR3 nucleotides: TGTGCCAGCAGCTTTGATGGACTAGCCGCAGATACGCAGTATTTT.

This chain joins TRBV23-1 and TRBJ2-5; TRBD1 aligns across 8 bases. TRBV23-1 is filed as an ORF, its function uncertain. J gave up 2 bases and V 3 bases, and 2 bases lay outside the gene matches. The CDR3 runs 14 residues. The DNA of the CDR3 is TGCGCCAGCAGTCATCAGGGGGCACAAGAGACCCAGTACTTC. Translated, it gives CASSHQGAQETQYF.

This chain uses TRBV9 with TRBJ2-7, with 7 bases aligning to TRBD1. The V gene end was trimmed by 3 bases and the J gene end by 3 bases; junction bases not matched to a gene: 12. The germline CDR1 and CDR2 sequences are SGDLS and YYNGEE. This CDR3 region has 16 residues. The CDR3 sequence is CASSGGALGQSYEQYF. The DNA for the CDR3 is TGTGCCAGCAGCGGAGGGGCCCTGGGACAGAGCTACGAGCAGTACTTC.

This chain joins TRBV7-8 and TRBJ2-3, with a tentative D call TRBD1 (6 bases). The germline gives CDR1 SGHVS, CDR2 FQNEAQ. Trimming cost V 1 base and J 1 base, with 18 bases left between them. The CDR3 totals 18 residues. In DNA form, the CDR3 reads TGTGCCAGCAGCTTAGGACGGGGCGGAGACAGGCGCACAGATACGCAGTATTTT. It codes for CASSLGRGGDRRTDTQYF.

The V and J genes are TRBV9 and TRBJ1-6; 7 bases are a match to TRBD1. With 3 bases clipped from V and 10 bases from J, the junction kept 7 bases outside the gene matches. CDR3 length equals 14 residues. Germline loops: CDR1 SGDLS, CDR2 YYNGEE. The CDR3 reads CASSADRDDSPLHF. The CDR3 nucleotides are TGTGCCAGCAGCGCCGACAGGGATGACTCACCCCTCCACTTT.